A selection of T cell receptor beta chains follows, all from one sample in a study of T cell responses to AZD1222 COVID-19 vaccine. Data came from immunoSEQ multiplex PCR; TCRdb stores just in-frame clones and leaves some out. The sample consists of 150,000 to 200,000 clones, around 94% of them appearing once. The source material was peripheral blood, sampled on day 0 of AZD1222 vaccination. Receptors were obtained from an adult in good health. CDR3s include the opening cysteine and the closing phenylalanine or tryptophan. Fields, in order: V gene, clone size, J gene, CDR3 length, D gene, CDR3 DNA, CDR3 protein. A D gene is named only where the DNA matches it firmly. Rows give clone size only sometimes, using once, few, many, or a class for an expanded clone.

V gene: TRBV7-9; clone size: once; J gene: TRBJ1-3; CDR3 length: 12; D gene: NA; CDR3 DNA: TGTGCCAGCCATCACTCTGGAAACACCATATATTTT; CDR3 protein: CASHHSGNTIYF
V gene: TRBV2; clone size: NA; J gene: TRBJ1-6; CDR3 length: 14; D gene: NA; CDR3 DNA: TGTGCCAGCAGTGATACACTCTATAATTCACCCCTCCACTTT; CDR3 protein: CASSDTLYNSPLHF
V gene: TRBV6-5; clone size: NA; J gene: TRBJ1-1; CDR3 length: 15; D gene: TRBD1; CDR3 DNA: TGTGCCAGCAGACCCCGGACAGGGGGCGATCCTGAAGCTTTCTTT; CDR3 protein: CASRPRTGGDPEAFF
V gene: TRBV7-9; clone size: NA; J gene: TRBJ1-3; CDR3 length: 18; D gene: NA; CDR3 DNA: TGTGCCAGCGGACCCAGGACAGAGGGAGGGTTAAGTGGAAACACCATATATTTT; CDR3 protein: CASGPRTEGGLSGNTIYF
V gene: TRBV6-5; clone size: NA; J gene: TRBJ1-5; CDR3 length: 13; D gene: NA; CDR3 DNA: TGTGCCAGCAGTTATGGCCCGGGACAGCCCCAGCATTTT; CDR3 protein: CASSYGPGQPQHF
V gene: TRBV9; clone size: NA; J gene: TRBJ2-2; CDR3 length: 16; D gene: TRBD1; CDR3 DNA: TGTGCCAGCAGCGGCTACAGGGGGCGCCTCACCGGGGAGCTGTTTTTT; CDR3 protein: CASSGYRGRLTGELFF
V gene: TRBV28; clone size: NA; J gene: TRBJ2-3; CDR3 length: 16; D gene: TRBD2; CDR3 DNA: TGTGCCAGCAGTTCCCCGAGCGGGGGGAGCACAGATACGCAGTATTTT; CDR3 protein: CASSSPSGGSTDTQYF
V gene: TRBV6-5; clone size: NA; J gene: TRBJ2-3; CDR3 length: 15; D gene: TRBD1; CDR3 DNA: TGTGCCAGCAGCTGGACAGGATCTAGCACAGATACGCAGTATTTT; CDR3 protein: CASSWTGSSTDTQYF
V gene: TRBV19; clone size: NA; J gene: TRBJ1-1; CDR3 length: 14; D gene: TRBD1; CDR3 DNA: TGTGCCAGTAAAGACAGGGGCCTGTGGACTGAAGCTTTCTTT; CDR3 protein: CASKDRGLWTEAFF
V gene: TRBV24-1; clone size: NA; J gene: TRBJ1-1; CDR3 length: 13; D gene: NA; CDR3 DNA: TGTGCCACCAGTGATGGGCAGAACACTGAAGCTTTCTTT; CDR3 protein: CATSDGQNTEAFF
V gene: TRBV5-6; clone size: NA; J gene: TRBJ1-2; CDR3 length: 13; D gene: NA; CDR3 DNA: TGTGCCAGCAGCTTAGGGGGGTGGAGTGGCTACACCTTC; CDR3 protein: CASSLGGWSGYTF
V gene: TRBV19; clone size: NA; J gene: TRBJ1-5; CDR3 length: 17; D gene: NA; CDR3 DNA: TGTGCCAGTAGGGGAGGAGGGTTTTGGTTTGGCAATCAGCCCCAGCATTTT; CDR3 protein: CASRGGGFWFGNQPQHF
V gene: TRBV5-1; clone size: NA; J gene: TRBJ2-7; CDR3 length: 14; D gene: TRBD1; CDR3 DNA: TGCGCCAGCACCTCCAGACAGGGGGCTTACGAGCAGTACTTC; CDR3 protein: CASTSRQGAYEQYF
V gene: TRBV5-4; clone size: NA; J gene: TRBJ1-3; CDR3 length: 14; D gene: NA; CDR3 DNA: TGTGCCAGCAGCTTGGACAGGGCTGGAAACACCATATATTTT; CDR3 protein: CASSLDRAGNTIYF
V gene: TRBV4-3; clone size: NA; J gene: TRBJ2-7; CDR3 length: 17; D gene: TRBD1; CDR3 DNA: TGCGCCAGCAGCCAAGACCTCTGGGACAGGGGGGGCTACGAGCAGTACTTC; CDR3 protein: CASSQDLWDRGGYEQYF
V gene: TRBV19; clone size: once; J gene: TRBJ2-6; CDR3 length: 15; D gene: NA; CDR3 DNA: TGTGCCAGTCTCCCTTCCGAGGCTGGGGCCAACGTCCTGACTTTC; CDR3 protein: CASLPSEAGANVLTF
V gene: TRBV2; clone size: once; J gene: TRBJ2-5; CDR3 length: 14; D gene: NA; CDR3 DNA: TGTGCCAGCAGGGGTCGACAGGTTCAAGAGACCCAGTACTTC; CDR3 protein: CASRGRQVQETQYF
V gene: TRBV2; clone size: NA; J gene: TRBJ2-1; CDR3 length: 15; D gene: TRBD2; CDR3 DNA: TGTGCCAGCAGTGAGACCCGCGGGGGGGGCAATGAGCAGTTCTTC; CDR3 protein: CASSETRGGGNEQFF
V gene: TRBV19; clone size: NA; J gene: TRBJ1-5; CDR3 length: 13; D gene: NA; CDR3 DNA: TGTGCCAGCCGACGGGCCTTCGATCAGCCCCAGCATTTT; CDR3 protein: CASRRAFDQPQHF
V gene: TRBV6-5; clone size: few; J gene: TRBJ1-4; CDR3 length: 14; D gene: TRBD1; CDR3 DNA: TGTGCCAGCTGGGACAGGGTGTTTGGCGGGGAACTGTTTTTT; CDR3 protein: CASWDRVFGGELFF
V gene: TRBV5-1; clone size: NA; J gene: TRBJ1-2; CDR3 length: 14; D gene: NA; CDR3 DNA: TGCGCCAGCAGCTTGGACCTGGGGGGAGGAGGCTACACCTTC; CDR3 protein: CASSLDLGGGGYTF